This T cell receptor beta chain emerged from a study of T cell responses to AZD1222 COVID-19 vaccine. Study-wide background: Pooling of second doses given at about 4 or about 12 weeks was done.

Data came from immunoSEQ multiplex PCR; TCRdb stores just in-frame clones and leaves some out. Among 80,000 to 100,000 clones listed, 80% to 90% were seen once. This clone was found a few times. Its antigen is currently unknown. Study-level results: Possibly, clonal diversity was underestimated; donors were largely white British and included more females. All repertoire sampling was performed exclusively after the peak T cell response. Nearly half of spike-specific TCRs reportedly go after variant regions that carry no mutations.

The material was peripheral blood, obtained on day 0 of AZD1222 vaccination. This receptor was identified in an adult in good health.

Here the CDR3 reads CAWSRTDDNNSPLHF. The CDR3, as DNA: TGTGCCTGGAGTAGGACGGACGATAATAATTCACCCCTCCACTTT. The rearrangement links TRBV30 to TRBJ1-6; D is uncertain. The ends were cut back, 2 bases at V and 5 bases at J, with 13 bases in the middle. In germline, CDR1 is GTSNPN, CDR2 SVGIG (reference sequence). This CDR3 spans 15 amino acids.